These 32 T cell receptor beta chains came from one sample sequenced in a study of T cells in localized non-small cell lung cancer. Profiled with immunoSEQ multiplex PCR; TCRdb holds only in-frame clones, not every one. The data hold about 70,000 clones, with about 81% observed a single time. The sample was peripheral blood, taken before any cancer treatment. Receptor source: a female donor at least 60 years old with stage I lung adenocarcinoma.

The rearrangement uses TRBV27 and TRBJ1-5, with 7 bases aligning to TRBD1. From germline, CDR1 is MNHEY and CDR2 SMNVEV (reference sequence). After removal of 9 bases from V and 3 bases from J, the junction contained 11 bases not matched to a gene. This CDR3 spans 15 amino acids. The CDR3 spells CASRDSQHINQPQHF. CDR3 DNA sequence: TGTGCCAGTAGGGACAGCCAACACATCAATCAGCCCCAGCATTTT.

The gene calls are TRBV7-2 and TRBJ2-1, with 11 bases lining up with TRBD2. Per germline, CDR1 SGHTA and CDR2 FQGNSA. The trim removed 5 bases at V and 4 bases at J, leaving 4 bases unmatched. The CDR3 is 15 amino acids. The CDR3 is CASSTLAGGYNEQFF. As DNA, the CDR3 is TGTGCCAGCAGCACTCTAGCGGGAGGATACAATGAGCAGTTCTTC.

The chain has TRBV27 and TRBJ2-5; the match to TRBD2 covers 9 bases. CDR3 size: 15 residues. CDR1 is MNHEY and CDR2 is SMNVEV in the germline V gene (reference sequence). V shed 4 bases and J 4 bases; nucleotides not matched to a gene: 7. The CDR3 DNA sequence: TGTGCCAGCAGTTCTCTAGCGGGATATGGAGAGACCCAGTACTTC. It encodes CASSSLAGYGETQYF.

This clone was detected only once. A much larger clone is a single base away; this may be a read error. The chain joins TRBV11-2 to TRBJ2-7; 7 positions match TRBD1. Per germline, CDR1 SGHAT and CDR2 FQNNGV. The CDR3 sequence is 13 residues long. The J segment lost 2 bases and the V segment lost 5 bases, leaving 3 bases of the junction unmatched. CDR3 sequence (DNA): TGTGCCAGCAGCCACGGACAGGCCTACGAGCAGTACTTC. This sequence encodes CASSHGQAYEQYF.

V gene TRBV4-1 combines with J gene TRBJ2-7; TRBD1 might be the D (6 bases). Germline V CDR1 and CDR2: MGHRA, YSYEKL. V dropped 3 bases and J dropped 0 bases, with 24 bases sitting between them. This CDR3 is built from 19 residues. CDR3 in amino acids: CASSQEDRGGRVYSYEQYF. The CDR3, as DNA: TGCGCCAGCAGCCAGGAGGACAGAGGTGGCAGGGTCTACTCCTACGAGCAGTACTTC.

This chain uses TRBV5-6 with TRBJ1-2, with a tentative D call TRBD1 (6 bases). The CDR3 loop spans 13 amino acids. The V gene's germline CDR1 is SGHDT and CDR2 YYEEEE. Trimming stripped 0 bases from V and 9 bases from J, with 12 bases between. In DNA, the CDR3 is TGTGCCAGCAGCTTGGCCGGGGGGGCGAGCTACACCTTC. It specifies CASSLAGGASYTF.

The V and J genes are TRBV10-3 and TRBJ1-2; TRBD1 agrees at 7 bases. In germline, CDR1 is ENHRY, CDR2 SYGVKD. V lost 11 bases to trimming and J lost 7 bases; unmatched junction nucleotides: 13. The CDR3 is made up of 13 amino acids. The CDR3 nucleotides are TGTGCCGGAGGGCAGGGGGTAGGTTCTGGCTACACCTTC. Amino acids: CAGGQGVGSGYTF.

The chain has TRBV18 and TRBJ2-2; D uncertain. Germline V gene lookup returns CDR1 KGHSH and CDR2 LQKENI. Between the trimmed V and J ends, which lost 0 bases and 1 base, there was a span of 9 bases. The CDR3 is made up of 16 amino acids. The CDR3 DNA follows: TGTGCCAGCTCACCACCTTTGCCGGTGAACACCGGGGAGCTGTTTTTT. Amino acids: CASSPPLPVNTGELFF.

The V and J genes are TRBV23-1 and TRBJ2-1, with a tentative D call TRBD2 (6 bases). TRBV23-1 is given ORF status, its function remaining uncertain. This CDR3 spans 16 amino acids. Trimming shortened V by 0 bases and J by 1 base, and 10 bases separated the two germline ends. As DNA, the CDR3 is TGCGCCAGCAGTCAATCGGCGGAGGGTTCCTACAATGAGCAGTTCTTC. Amino acids: CASSQSAEGSYNEQFF.

This rearrangement joins TRBV5-1 to TRBJ2-5; 13 bases are a match to TRBD2. CDR3 length: 15 residues. V lost 4 bases to trimming and J lost 5 bases; unmatched junction nucleotides: 5. The V gene's germline CDR1 is SGHRS and CDR2 YFSETQ. Written as DNA, the CDR3 is TGCGCCAGCAGCGCCGGGACTAGCGGGGTCGAGACCCAGTACTTC. Residues: CASSAGTSGVETQYF.

This sequence joins TRBV7-2 and TRBJ2-3; 9 bases are shared with TRBD1. J lost 3 bases, V lost 5 bases, and 6 bases had no gene match. There are 15 residues in the CDR3. Germline CDR1 reads SGHTA; CDR2 reads FQGNSA. CDR3 coding DNA: TGTGCCAGCAGCAGAGGACAGGGGAGGACAGATACGCAGTATTTT. Translated, it gives CASSRGQGRTDTQYF.

The gene calls are TRBV5-1 and TRBJ1-1, with unresolved D. V gave up 1 base and J gave up 0 bases, with 10 bases separating them. CDR1 SGHRS and CDR2 YFSETQ come from the germline V gene. CDR3 length: 15 residues. The CDR3 nucleotides read TGCGCCAGCAGCTTGACCCCAGAGTTGAACACTGAAGCTTTCTTT. It encodes CASSLTPELNTEAFF.

V usage is TRBV19 and J usage is TRBJ2-5; D might be TRBD1 or TRBD2, each matching 5 bases. V lost 3 bases and J lost 5, with 10 bases in between. The CDR3 totals 13 residues. Germline CDR1 reads LNHDA; CDR2 reads SQIVND (reference sequence). CDR3 nucleotides: TGTGCCAGTAGTATTGGGGGAAGCGAGACCCAGTACTTC. It translates to CASSIGGSETQYF.

The genes are TRBV2 and TRBJ2-3, with 12 bases lining up with TRBD2. The germline V gene has CDR1 SNHLY and CDR2 FYNNEI. This CDR3 has 16 amino acids. With 9 bases clipped from V and 2 bases from J, the junction kept 9 bases outside the gene matches. The CDR3 DNA follows: TGTGCCAGTTCTAGCGGGGGGGCCGGGATCACAGATACGCAGTATTTT. Amino acids: CASSSGGAGITDTQYF.

The V and J genes are TRBV5-1 and TRBJ1-1, with a tentative D call TRBD1 (6 bases). Per germline, CDR1 SGHRS and CDR2 YFSETQ. Trimming removed 4 bases from V and 1 base from J, with 14 bases in between. This CDR3 comprises 15 residues. The CDR3 coding sequence is TGCGCCAGCAGCATAGCCGGGACACCGAACACTGAAGCTTTCTTT. Its translation is CASSIAGTPNTEAFF. Using reference TRBV5-1 and TRBJ1-1 for the parts outside the CDR3, the full variable domain is KAGVTQTPRYLIKTRGQQVTLSCSPISGHRSVSWYQQTPGQGLQFLFEYFSETQRNKGNFPGRFSGRQFSNSRSEMNVSTLELGDSALYLCASSIAGTPNTEAFFGQGTRLTVV.

The rearrangement uses TRBV5-5 and TRBJ1-2, with TRBD1 matching over 7 bases. This CDR3 is built from 15 residues. Germline V gene lookup returns CDR1 SGHKS and CDR2 YYEKEE (reference sequence). The junction had 12 bases not matched to a gene; V was cut back by 4 bases and J by 6 bases. This CDR3 is CASSRDRTTIDGYTF. The CDR3 coding sequence is TGTGCCAGCAGCCGGGACAGAACCACTATAGATGGCTACACCTTC.

The V call is TRBV7-9, the J call TRBJ1-2; maybe TRBD1 (6 bases). In germline, CDR1 is SEHNR, CDR2 FQNEAQ (reference sequence). V was clipped by 6 bases and J by 7 bases, with 18 bases between them. The CDR3 totals 14 residues. CDR3 sequence reads: CASSLLGTRAGYTF. The DNA for the CDR3 is TGTGCCAGCAGTCTTTTAGGGACAAGAGCTGGCTACACCTTC.

Remarks on this clone: This same CDR3 is encoded by further DNA sequences in the sample. The CDR3 DNA sequence: TGCGCCAGCAGTCTAGGTCCTAATCAGCCCCAGCATTTT. Amino acids: CASSLGPNQPQHF. J is TRBJ1-5 and V is TRBV5-1, with no clear D. Trimming removed 5 bases at V and 4 bases at J, with 10 bases between. Germline CDR1 and CDR2: SGHRS and YFSETQ. The CDR3 sequence is 13 residues long.

This clone was recorded once. V is TRBV9 and J is TRBJ2-3; D gene uncertain. The CDR3 has 15 amino acids. Trimming pared 0 bases from V and 2 bases from J, leaving 10 bases between. The V gene's germline CDR1 is SGDLS and CDR2 YYNGEE. The CDR3 nucleotides are TGTGCCAGCAGCGTAGTGGGCCGACTCACAGATACGCAGTATTTT. Amino acid sequence: CASSVVGRLTDTQYF. Based on the CDR3 plus reference TRBV9 and TRBJ2-3, the full variable domain is DSGVTQTPKHLITATGQRVTLRCSPRSGDLSVYWYQQSLDQGLQFLIQYYNGEERAKGNILERFSAQQFPDLHSELNLSSLELGDSALYFCASSVVGRLTDTQYFGPGTRLTVL.

The chain recombines TRBV6-5 with TRBJ2-7; D is possibly TRBD2 (5 bases). Germline V lookup: CDR1 MNHEY, CDR2 SVGAGI. The V and J ends lost 6 bases and 0 bases respectively, with 12 bases between them. This CDR3 is built from 14 residues. CDR3 in DNA: TGTGCCAGCAGAGAAGCGGTGGACTCCTACGAGCAGTACTTC. The encoded protein is CASREAVDSYEQYF.

J is TRBJ2-7 and V is TRBV5-5, with D tentatively TRBD1 or TRBD2 (7 bases each). Trimming shortened V by 3 bases and J by 4 bases, and 14 bases separated the two germline ends. This CDR3 contains 14 residues. Germline V gives CDR1 SGHKS, CDR2 YYEKEE (reference sequence). This CDR3 reads CASSWQGGTYEQYF. The CDR3 coding sequence is TGTGCCAGCAGCTGGCAGGGGGGGACATACGAGCAGTACTTC.

V is TRBV12-5 and J is TRBJ2-3, with 9 bases identical to TRBD2. The J segment lost 1 base and the V segment lost 7 bases, leaving 3 bases of the junction unmatched. The CDR3 loop spans 14 amino acids. The germline V gene has CDR1 LGHNT and CDR2 FRNRAP. CDR3 loop: CASELAGGTDTQYF. The DNA for the CDR3 is TGTGCTAGTGAGTTAGCGGGGGGCACAGATACGCAGTATTTT.

This clone came up a few times. The chain employs TRBV9 and TRBJ1-1; D is perhaps TRBD1 (6 bases). This CDR3 comprises 13 residues. Per the germline V gene, CDR1 is SGDLS and CDR2 is YYNGEE. The germline V and J ends were trimmed by 1 base and 8 bases, with 12 bases remaining between them. In DNA form, the CDR3 reads TGTGCCAGCAGCGTAAGGGGGGCTAGGGAAGCTTTCTTT. Amino acid sequence: CASSVRGAREAFF.

This chain links TRBV27 with TRBJ1-6; D is perhaps TRBD1 (5 bases). This CDR3 has 14 residues. Trimming took 7 bases from V and 0 from J, leaving 7 bases between them. Germline V gene sequence: CDR1 MNHEY, CDR2 SMNVEV (reference sequence). The CDR3 DNA is TGTGCCAGCATGAGGGGCTCCTATAATTCACCCCTCCACTTT. Encoded protein: CASMRGSYNSPLHF.

The rearrangement links TRBV5-4 to TRBJ2-7, with 8 nucleotides matching TRBD1. Trimming took 2 bases from V and 3 from J; bases not matched to a gene: 4. The CDR3 spans 14 residues. In germline, CDR1 is SGHNT, CDR2 YYREEE (reference sequence). This CDR3 reads CASSFGTGNYEQYF. In DNA, the CDR3 is TGTGCCAGCAGCTTCGGGACAGGCAACTACGAGCAGTACTTC.

The chain carries TRBV27 and TRBJ2-7; the match to TRBD2 covers 7 bases. This CDR3 is built from 13 residues. CDR1 and CDR2 from the germline V gene are MNHEY and SMNVEV (reference sequence). V lost 6 bases and J lost 5; bases outside the gene matches: 7. This CDR3 reads CASSMSGIHEQYF. The CDR3 nucleotides are TGTGCCAGCAGCATGAGCGGGATCCACGAGCAGTACTTC.

The V gene is TRBV19, the J gene TRBJ2-5; possible D gene TRBD1, 6 bases. Trimming cost V 9 bases and J 2 bases, with 10 bases left between them. This CDR3 region has 12 residues. Germline V gene data show CDR1 as LNHDA and CDR2 as SQIVND (reference sequence). CDR3 in amino acids: CASRDTQETQYF. CDR3 DNA: TGTGCCAGCCGGGACACGCAAGAGACCCAGTACTTC.

V gene TRBV7-3 combines with J gene TRBJ2-1; either TRBD1 or TRBD2 may supply D (5 bases each). The CDR3 is 12 residues long. V shed 3 bases and J shed 9 bases, with 9 bases lying between them. The germline gives CDR1 SGHTA, CDR2 FQGTGA. The CDR3 reads CASSLGEFEQFF. Written as DNA, the CDR3 is TGTGCCAGCAGCTTGGGGGAGTTTGAGCAGTTCTTC.

This sequence joins TRBV2 and TRBJ2-7, with 12 bases identical to TRBD1. CDR1 and CDR2 (germline): SNHLY, FYNNEI. The CDR3 consists of 16 residues. V shed 10 bases, J shed 2 bases, and the junction held 12 bases outside the gene matches. The CDR3, as DNA: TGTGCCAACACCCGGGGCCGGGACAGGGGGCCCTACGAGCAGTACTTC. Amino acids: CANTRGRDRGPYEQYF. Using reference TRBV2 and TRBJ2-7 for the parts outside the CDR3, the full variable domain is EPEVTQTPSHQVTQMGQEVILRCVPISNHLYFYWYRQILGQKVEFLVSFYNNEISEKSEIFDDQFSVERPDGSNFTLKIRSTKLEDSAMYFCANTRGRDRGPYEQYFGPGTRLTVT.

V gene TRBV19 combines with J gene TRBJ1-5, with 7 bases that match TRBD1. This CDR3 contains 15 residues. V lost 8 bases to trimming and J lost 1 base; unmatched junction nucleotides: 8. The germline V gene has CDR1 LNHDA and CDR2 SQIVND (reference sequence). The CDR3: CASERRQGSNQPQHF. Written as DNA, the CDR3 is TGTGCCAGTGAAAGGAGACAGGGAAGCAATCAGCCCCAGCATTTT.

The V call is TRBV5-5, the J call TRBJ2-2; maybe TRBD1 (5 bases). CDR1 is SGHKS and CDR2 is YYEKEE in the germline V gene (reference sequence). The V gene lost 1 base and the J gene lost 5 bases, with 9 bases spanning the gap. This CDR3 spans 14 amino acids. CDR3 DNA sequence: TGTGCCAGCAGCTTGCAGGGTATGACCGGGGAGCTGTTTTTT. It specifies CASSLQGMTGELFF. Based on the CDR3 plus reference TRBV5-5 and TRBJ2-2, the full variable domain is DAGVTQSPTHLIKTRGQQVTLRCSPISGHKSVSWYQQVLGQGPQFIFQYYEKEERGRGNFPDRFSARQFPNYSSELNVNALLLGDSALYLCASSLQGMTGELFFGEGSRLTVL.

This chain joins TRBV19 and TRBJ2-1; the match to TRBD1 covers 11 bases. There are 13 residues in the CDR3. Per the germline V gene, CDR1 is LNHDA and CDR2 is SQIVND (reference sequence). Trimming took 9 bases from V and 5 from J; bases not matched to a gene: 3. The CDR3 here is CASGQGANNEQFF. The CDR3 DNA is TGTGCCAGCGGACAGGGGGCGAACAATGAGCAGTTCTTC.